The next 19 T cell receptor beta chains were all read from a single sample in a study of shared clonotypes between healthy human individuals. Clones were read by immunoSEQ multiplex PCR, and TCRdb kept only the in-frame ones, dropping some. The sample has 2 million to 2.5 million clones, about nine tenths seen once. Sequencing was performed on naive CD4+ T cells from PBMCs. Sample subset: CD45RA+ positively selected. The source is a man younger than 35 in good health. Some clones in this sample may be carry-over from other donors' samples.

This clone was recorded once. The same CDR3 arises from other DNA sequences in this sample as well. CDR3 sequence: CASSPGQGGEQYF. DNA for the CDR3: TGTGCCAGCTCACCGGGACAGGGAGGCGAGCAGTACTTC. The chain joins TRBV18 to TRBJ2-7; 9 positions match TRBD1. The CDR3 covers 13 residues. V shed 3 bases, J shed 6 bases, and the junction held 3 bases outside the gene matches. The germline V gene encodes CDR1 KGHSH and CDR2 LQKENI.

This chain uses TRBV6-5 with TRBJ1-3, with no clear D. This CDR3 region has 15 residues. Germline V CDR1 and CDR2: MNHEY, SVGAGI. The V gene lost 7 bases and the J gene lost 0 bases, with 13 bases spanning the gap. As DNA, the CDR3 is TGTGCCAGCACCCCTGACATCCGCTCTGGAAACACCATATATTTT. This encodes CASTPDIRSGNTIYF.

Regarding this clone: Other DNA sequences in this sample translate to the same CDR3. The V and J genes are TRBV5-4 and TRBJ2-7; the D call may be TRBD1 or TRBD2 (5 bases each). The CDR3 runs to 13 residues. The V gene lost 2 bases and the J gene lost 6 bases, with 12 bases spanning the gap. Germline V lookup: CDR1 SGHNT, CDR2 YYREEE (reference sequence). The CDR3 DNA reads TGTGCCAGCAGCTTACCGGGGCCCGGCGAGCAGTACTTC. This encodes CASSLPGPGEQYF.

The chain combines TRBV28 with TRBJ1-2; 7 bases are a match to TRBD1. The V segment lost 8 bases and the J segment 8 bases; nucleotides outside the gene matches: 8. The CDR3 has 12 residues. Looked up from germline, CDR1 is MDHEN and CDR2 is SYDVKM. The CDR3 bases are TGTGCCAGCCATAAACAGGGGTCGGGCTACACCTTC. It translates to CASHKQGSGYTF.

The V call is TRBV19, the J call TRBJ1-5, with D unresolved. The CDR3 is 12 amino acids. With 9 bases removed from V and 0 bases from J, the gap between germline ends came to 6 bases. The germline V gene has CDR1 LNHDA and CDR2 SQIVND (reference sequence). The CDR3 bases are TGTGCCAGCGGCGGTAGCAATCAGCCCCAGCATTTT. Its translation is CASGGSNQPQHF.

V gene TRBV27 combines with J gene TRBJ1-6; 8 positions match TRBD1. Germline CDR1 MNHEY, CDR2 SMNVEV (reference sequence). Germline trimming cut 5 bases from V and 6 bases from J; bases unmatched to any gene: 6. CDR3 size: 15 residues. CDR3 loop: CASSHVDRVNSPLHF. Written as DNA, the CDR3 is TGTGCCAGCAGTCACGTGGACAGGGTTAATTCACCCCTCCACTTT.

Written as DNA, the CDR3 is TGCGCCAGCAGGGCTGTCGGGCCGACTTACGAGCAGTACTTC. This translates into CASRAVGPTYEQYF. The chain links TRBV5-1 to TRBJ2-7; D is unresolved. There are 14 residues in the CDR3. Germline V CDR1 and CDR2: SGHRS, YFSETQ. The V gene lost 5 bases and the J gene lost 4 bases, with 16 bases spanning the gap.

With regard to this clone: Within the sample, other DNA sequences also encode this same CDR3. The chain uses TRBV15 and TRBJ1-1, with no clear D. With 5 bases removed from V and 5 bases from J, the gap between germline ends came to 9 bases. The CDR3 has 12 amino acids. CDR1 is LNHNV and CDR2 is YYDKDF in the germline V gene (reference sequence). The chain's CDR3 is CATSVAGTEAFF. The CDR3 DNA is TGTGCCACCAGCGTCGCGGGGACTGAAGCTTTCTTT.

The chain carries TRBV4-1 and TRBJ2-1; 11 bases match TRBD2. The CDR3 spans 16 residues. V was clipped by 4 bases and J by 1 base; unmatched bases: 3. Germline V CDR1 and CDR2: MGHRA, YSYEKL. In DNA form, the CDR3 reads TGCGCCAGCAGCCCCAGACTAGCGGGGTCCTACAATGAGCAGTTCTTC. It codes for CASSPRLAGSYNEQFF.

The V gene is TRBV4-3, the J gene TRBJ2-7; possibly TRBD2 for D (6 bases). This CDR3 is built from 16 residues. CDR1 and CDR2 (germline): LGHNA, YSLEER. V shed 0 bases and J shed 4 bases, with 16 bases lying between them. CDR3 loop: CASSQEFRGTGYEQYF. For the CDR3, the DNA is TGCGCCAGCAGCCAAGAATTCCGGGGGACGGGATACGAGCAGTACTTC.

The chain carries TRBV4-2 and TRBJ2-7; D uncertain. The length of the CDR3 is 13 residues. The germline gives CDR1 LGHNA, CDR2 YNFKEQ. Trimming cost V 1 base and J 5 bases, with 9 bases left between them. The CDR3 sequence is CASSQVAENEQYF. CDR3 sequence (DNA): TGTGCCAGCAGCCAAGTGGCGGAGAACGAGCAGTACTTC.

The CDR3 DNA follows: TGTGCCAGCAGAAAGACAGGGGGCAGGACTAATGAAAAACTGTTTTTT. Its translation is CASRKTGGRTNEKLFF. The J gene is TRBJ1-4, the V gene TRBV6-8; 10 bases line up with TRBD1. Per germline, CDR1 MNHGY and CDR2 SAAAGT. This CDR3 comprises 16 residues. V lost 6 bases and J lost 2; bases outside the gene matches: 6.

This chain connects TRBV7-9 to TRBJ2-5; D uncertain. The CDR3 sequence is 14 residues long. The V gene's germline CDR1 is SEHNR and CDR2 FQNEAQ (reference sequence). The V and J ends lost 2 bases and 0 bases respectively, with 7 bases between them. The CDR3 DNA reads TGTGCCAGCAGCTTATTCGGAGACCAAGAGACCCAGTACTTC. It yields the protein CASSLFGDQETQYF.

In regard to this clone: The limits of the CDR3 on the DNA are not certain, so only TCRdb's listed CDR3 is given. The chain couples TRBV27 to TRBJ2-2; the table calls TRBD1, which could not be checked here. The CDR3 comprises 16 residues, both ends counted. The germline V gene encodes CDR1 MNHEY and CDR2 SMNVEV (reference sequence). CDR3 protein: CASSFLAGVNTGELFF.

The genes are TRBV5-1 and TRBJ2-1; D is uncertain. CDR3 length: 13 amino acids. The V gene lost 0 bases and the J gene lost 6 bases, with 7 bases spanning the gap. CDR1 is SGHRS, CDR2 YFSETQ, per germline. The DNA of the CDR3 is TGCGCCAGCAGCTTGGGCGTTGCCAATGAGCAGTTCTTC. Translated, it gives CASSLGVANEQFF.

The genes are TRBV28 and TRBJ2-5; D may correspond to TRBD1 or TRBD2 (5 bases each). V lost 1 base and J lost 10, with 19 bases in between. The CDR3 has 15 residues. The germline CDR1 and CDR2 sequences are MDHEN and SYDVKM. This CDR3 reads CASSLLGPLLGIQYF. CDR3 nucleotide sequence: TGTGCCAGCAGTTTATTGGGACCCCTGTTAGGGATCCAGTACTTC.

For this clone: Other DNA sequences in the same sample also yield this CDR3. This sequence joins TRBV6-5 and TRBJ1-5; 7 bases line up with TRBD1. The germline CDR1 and CDR2 sequences are MNHEY and SVGAGI. The CDR3 runs to 14 residues. V trimming: 5 bases; J trimming: 2 bases; junction bases outside the gene matches: 3. The CDR3 DNA sequence: TGTGCCAGCAGTAGTACAGGGGGCAATCAGCCCCAGCATTTT. It translates to CASSSTGGNQPQHF.

The chain couples TRBV11-2 to TRBJ2-5; tentatively, D is TRBD2 (5 bases). Germline V gene sequence: CDR1 SGHAT, CDR2 FQNNGV. The CDR3 contains 13 residues. Trimming took 5 bases from V and 0 from J, leaving 7 bases between them. The CDR3 reads CASSPGYQETQYF. In DNA form, the CDR3 reads TGTGCCAGCAGCCCGGGGTACCAAGAGACCCAGTACTTC.

The chain links TRBV5-1 to TRBJ1-3, with 12 positions matching TRBD1. V gave up 4 bases and J gave up 0 bases; unmatched junction bases: 5. The CDR3 is made up of 17 amino acids. CDR1 is SGHRS and CDR2 is YFSETQ in the germline V gene. Here the CDR3 reads CASSTGQGASSGNTIYF. CDR3 DNA sequence: TGCGCCAGCAGCACGGGACAGGGGGCGAGCTCTGGAAACACCATATATTTT.